This T cell receptor (beta chain) was profiled in a study of blood T cell repertoires in COVID-19. After removal of 3 bases from V and 2 bases from J, the junction contained 4 bases not matched to a gene. Germline V CDR1 and CDR2: SGDLS, YYNGEE. The CDR3 is made up of 14 amino acids. Sequencing was performed with immunoSEQ multiplex PCR; in TCRdb, only in-frame clones are kept and a portion is missing. Of a few hundred thousand clones listed, about 84% are singletons. This clonotype was sampled from a woman aged 40 to 55 with acute COVID-19. The chain links TRBV9 to TRBJ1-2; TRBD1 agrees at 7 bases. Material: PBMCs or T cells enriched from blood (not recorded which). The CDR3 nucleotides read TGTGCCAGCAGCGGGACGGGACAGAACTATGGCTACACCTTC. It codes for CASSGTGQNYGYTF.